This T cell receptor (beta chain) was captured by sequencing in a study of blood T cell repertoires in COVID-19 (dated by TCRdb to 2018 to 2020). For the study in its entirety: The collaborator samples originated in the United States, Italy and Spain and spanned the acute and convalescent phases of COVID-19. Samples were obtained from the ongoing ImmuneRACE study (first 160 participants) and from over 1,000 subjects provided by 6 global collaborators. Where available, HLA class I and class II types were obtained from metadata supplied by the sample provider rather than from assay-based typing. The material from the prospective study consisted of cDNA or gDNA derived from T cells, B-cell-depleted T cells, or PBMCs. Subjects who had been exposed to COVID-19, were actively infected with it, or had recovered from it provided the deeply sampled blood TCRbeta repertoires that made up the dataset. The repertoires were released in a freely available public database intended as a resource for research on the immune response to SARS-CoV-2. The sample metadata nearly always contained a de-identified subject ID, COVID-19 status, age in years and sex. The paper's findings and limits, for the study overall: The amount of clinical and demographic metadata varied by source and participant and was provided uncurated.

TCRbeta CDR3 regions were amplified from genomic DNA using the immunoSEQ Assay, a bias-controlled multiplex PCR. The paper's processing steps were these. Within the assay, amplification of reference gene primers was used to estimate how many nucleated cells each sample contained. To quantify the absolute abundance of each unique TCRbeta CDR3 rearrangement, sequence reads were collapsed and filtered. For each sample, productive Simpson clonality was calculated as the square root of Simpson's diversity index across productive rearrangements. This immuneACCESS table, as held by TCRdb, lists in-frame sequences with V and J called but not all clones. Of the missing ones, under half trace to an unresolved V gene in checked studies; the others have no known cause. From that table come the V and J calls and clone size; the DNA was used to work out D and trimming. For this sample the table gives 150,000 to 180,000 clones, of which around 78% were detected only once. 1.5% to 2% of the sample lies in the top ten.

From its cysteine to its phenylalanine, the CDR3 spans 15 amino acids. The entry retains the CDR3 DNA only, 45 bases that are in frame from base 1. CDR1 and CDR2, looked up from the germline V gene, are SGHTA and FQGTGA. Ends trimmed: V by 5 bases, J by 5 bases; bases unmatched to a gene: 12. Collaborating institutions collected whole blood in K2EDTA tubes following their own protocols. For TCRbeta analysis, collaborator samples were shipped as frozen whole blood, as isolated PBMCs, or as DNA extracted from either sample type. On this clone: The clone's antigen remains unknown. Base quality data are lacking; no much larger clone is found one base away.

The rearrangement joined TRBV7-3 to TRBJ2-7, and TRBD2 aligns with 7 junction nucleotides. This TCR was sampled from a man older than 75 with acute or convalescent COVID-19. Source material: peripheral blood. This receptor has the CDR3 CASSPSSAGGNEQYF. The bases read TGTGCCAGCAGCCCGTCTAGCGCCGGGGGGAACGAGCAGTACTTC.